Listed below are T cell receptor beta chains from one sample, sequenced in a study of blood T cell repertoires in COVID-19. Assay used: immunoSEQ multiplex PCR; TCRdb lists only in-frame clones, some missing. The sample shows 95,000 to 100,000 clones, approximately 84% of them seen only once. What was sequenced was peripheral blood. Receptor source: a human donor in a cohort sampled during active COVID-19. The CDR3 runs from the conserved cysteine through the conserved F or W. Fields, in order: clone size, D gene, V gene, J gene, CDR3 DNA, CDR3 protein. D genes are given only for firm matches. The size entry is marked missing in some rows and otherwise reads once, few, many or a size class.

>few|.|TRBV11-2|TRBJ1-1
TGTGCCAGCAGCCCAAGCTTAAACACTGAAGCTTTCTTT
CASSPSLNTEAFF
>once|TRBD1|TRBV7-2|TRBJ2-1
TGTGCCAGCAGTAGGACAGGCAATGAGCAGTTCTTC
CASSRTGNEQFF
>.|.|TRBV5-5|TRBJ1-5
TGTGCCAGCAGCTTGTCAGTCGGGGAGAACCATAGCAATCAGCCCCAGCATTTT
CASSLSVGENHSNQPQHF
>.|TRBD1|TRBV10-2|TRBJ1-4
TGCGCCAGCAGTGACCAGACAGGGGGTAATGAAAAACTGTTTTTT
CASSDQTGGNEKLFF
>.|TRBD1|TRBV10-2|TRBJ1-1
TGCGCCAGCAGGGGACAGACGAACACTGAAGCTTTCTTT
CASRGQTNTEAFF
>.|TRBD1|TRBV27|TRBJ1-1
TGTGCCAGCAGTTTCCAAGGACAGGGGGGAACTGAAGCTTTCTTT
CASSFQGQGGTEAFF
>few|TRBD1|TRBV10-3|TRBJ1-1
TGTGCCATCAGTTCAACAGGGGGTAGCACTGAAGCTTTCTTT
CAISSTGGSTEAFF
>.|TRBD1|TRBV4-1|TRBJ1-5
TGCGCCAGCAGCCCGGGACAGGGTCAGCCCCAGCATTTT
CASSPGQGQPQHF
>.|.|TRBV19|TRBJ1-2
TGTGCCAGTACCTATTTCGGGGGTAACTATGGCTACACCTTC
CASTYFGGNYGYTF
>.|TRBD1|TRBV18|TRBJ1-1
TGTGCCAGCTCGAACCGACAGGGGCCGAACACTGAAGCTTTCTTT
CASSNRQGPNTEAFF
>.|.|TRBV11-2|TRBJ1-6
TGTGCCAGCAGCCAGGTCCCCTGGGTATCACCCCTCCACTTT
CASSQVPWVSPLHF
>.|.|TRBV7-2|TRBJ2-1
TGTGCCAGCAGCTTCCCCGAGGTCAATGAGCAGTTCTTC
CASSFPEVNEQFF
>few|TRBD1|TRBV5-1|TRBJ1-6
TGCGCCAGCAGCACTTATGGGACAGCGATTTATAATTCACCCCTCCACTTT
CASSTYGTAIYNSPLHF
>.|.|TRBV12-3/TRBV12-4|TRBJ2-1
TGTGCCAGCAGTTTCGAGACAGACAATGAGCAGTTCTTC
CASSFETDNEQFF
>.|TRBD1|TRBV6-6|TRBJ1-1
TGTGCCAGCAGTTACTCTCCAGGGGGTGGCACTGAAGCTTTCTTT
CASSYSPGGGTEAFF
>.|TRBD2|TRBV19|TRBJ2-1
TGTGCCAGTAGTTCCCGGGGGGATTTAGGAGGTGAGCAGTTCTTC
CASSSRGDLGGEQFF
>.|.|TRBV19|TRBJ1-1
TGTGCCAGTAGTATATGGGGAGAGAACACTGAAGCTTTCTTT
CASSIWGENTEAFF
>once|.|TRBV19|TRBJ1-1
TGTGCCAGTAGTATCTCCCTTAATTGGCAAAACACTGAAGCTTTCTTT
CASSISLNWQNTEAFF
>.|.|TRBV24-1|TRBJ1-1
TGTGCCACCAGTAACGGACAAAACACTGAAGCTTTCTTT
CATSNGQNTEAFF
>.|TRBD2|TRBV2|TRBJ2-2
TGTGCCAGCAGTGCTGTGTCTAGCGGATTACCCACCGGGGAGCTGTTTTTT
CASSAVSSGLPTGELFF
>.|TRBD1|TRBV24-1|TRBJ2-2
TGTGCCACCAGTGATCCCCGGACAGGGGGGACCGGGGAGCTGTTTTTT
CATSDPRTGGTGELFF
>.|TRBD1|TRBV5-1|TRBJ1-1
TGCGCCAGCAGCCCGGGACAGGGGACCACTGAAGCTTTCTTT
CASSPGQGTTEAFF
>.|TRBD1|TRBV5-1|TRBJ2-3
TGCGCCAGCAGCCCAAACCCGACAGGGAGCACAGATACGCAGTATTTT
CASSPNPTGSTDTQYF
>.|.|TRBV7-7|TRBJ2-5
TGTGCTAGCAGCTTCGCGGGGCGCCGAGAGACCCAGTACTTC
CASSFAGRRETQYF
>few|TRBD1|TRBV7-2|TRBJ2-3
TGTGCCAGCAGCTTGGACAGGGAGGCAGATACGCAGTATTTT
CASSLDREADTQYF
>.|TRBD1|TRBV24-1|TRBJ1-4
TGTGCCACCAGTGATCCAAGACAGGGTAAAGATGAAAAACTGTTTTTT
CATSDPRQGKDEKLFF
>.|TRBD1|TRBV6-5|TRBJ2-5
TGTGCCAGCATTAAGGACAGGGGGGAGACCCAGTACTTC
CASIKDRGETQYF
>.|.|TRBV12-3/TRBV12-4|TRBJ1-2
TGTGCCAGCAGTTTCGCAGGACAGAAGACCTTC
CASSFAGQKTF
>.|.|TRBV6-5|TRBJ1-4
TGTGCCAGCAGTAGACAGTTCTCTAATGAAAAACTGTTTTTT
CASSRQFSNEKLFF
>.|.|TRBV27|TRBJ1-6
TGTGCCAGCAGTTCGGGGGAGGGCCATAATTCACCCCTCCACTTT
CASSSGEGHNSPLHF
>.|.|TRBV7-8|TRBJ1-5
TGTGCCAGCAGCCAGGGGCAGAATCAGCCCCAGCATTTT
CASSQGQNQPQHF
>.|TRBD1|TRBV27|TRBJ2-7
TGTGCCAGCAAATCCAGGGACAGGGTGAAGGAGCAGTACTTC
CASKSRDRVKEQYF
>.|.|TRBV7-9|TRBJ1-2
TGTGCCAGCAGCCCAGGGGAAATAGGCTATGGCTACACCTTC
CASSPGEIGYGYTF
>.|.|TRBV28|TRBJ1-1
TGTGCCAGCAGTCTCAGGTTCCCGAACACTGAAGCTTTCTTT
CASSLRFPNTEAFF
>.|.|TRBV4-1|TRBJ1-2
TGCGCCAGCAGCCCGTACGGGACACCTAACTATGGCTACACCTTC
CASSPYGTPNYGYTF
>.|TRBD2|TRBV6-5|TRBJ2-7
TGTGCCAGCAGTTACCAGACTAGCGGGAGAAGGCAGTACTTC
CASSYQTSGRRQYF
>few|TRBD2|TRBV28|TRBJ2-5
TGTGCCAGCAGCGGCAGCGGGACCTCGGGAGAGACCCAGTACTTC
CASSGSGTSGETQYF
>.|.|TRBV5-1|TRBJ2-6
TGCGCCAGCAGCCTAGACAGTCCTGGGGCCAACGTCCTGACTTTC
CASSLDSPGANVLTF
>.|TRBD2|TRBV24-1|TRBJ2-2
TGTGCCACCAGTCTGGGGGGCGGACTAGCGGGAGCCTACACCGGGGAGCTGTTTTTT
CATSLGGGLAGAYTGELFF
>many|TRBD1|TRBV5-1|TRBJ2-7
TGCGCCAGCAGCTTGGCTTCACAGGGGGCCTACGAGCAGTACTTC
CASSLASQGAYEQYF
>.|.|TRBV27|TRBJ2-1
TGTGCCAGCAGTGAACCTCCTAGTTATGAGCAGTTCTTC
CASSEPPSYEQFF
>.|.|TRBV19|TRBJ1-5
TGTGCCAGTAGTACAGGCTTTTACAATCAGCCCCAGCATTTT
CASSTGFYNQPQHF
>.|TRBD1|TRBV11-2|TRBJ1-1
TGTGCCAGCAGCCCGACAGGGACTGAAGCTTTCTTT
CASSPTGTEAFF
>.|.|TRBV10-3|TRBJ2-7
TGTGCCATCAGTGGGGCAGTTTCCTACGAGCAGTACTTC
CAISGAVSYEQYF
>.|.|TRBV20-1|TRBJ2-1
TGCAGTGCTAGTCGGCTAGTAGGTATATTGGACAATGAGCAGTTCTTC
CSASRLVGILDNEQFF
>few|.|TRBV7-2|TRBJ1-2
TGTGCCAGCAGCTTAGCGTTTGTGCCGGGGAACTATGGCTACACCTTC
CASSLAFVPGNYGYTF
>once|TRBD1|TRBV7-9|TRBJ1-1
TGTGCCAGCAGCTTAGATAACAGGGGGGGTGTGAACACTGAAGCTTTCTTT
CASSLDNRGGVNTEAFF
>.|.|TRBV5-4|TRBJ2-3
TGTGCCAGCAGCTTGAAACTCGCAAACACAGATACGCAGTATTTT
CASSLKLANTDTQYF
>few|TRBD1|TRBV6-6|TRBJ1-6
TGTGCCAGCAGTTACGTCCAGGGGGCAGGTAATTCACCCCTCCACTTT
CASSYVQGAGNSPLHF